One sample yielded the 27 T cell receptor beta chains listed below, sequenced in a study of spatial heterogeneity in lung cancer. Documented time point: blood at routine non-recurrence follow-up after resection. Unsorted samples of tumor, nontumor lung or frozen PBMC had their whole RNA sequenced. TCRdb recomputed calls from the 5' RACE reads with MiXCR, one row per CDR3 protein. The sample contains 95,000 to 130,000 distinct CDR3 sequences, 9% to 15% of which appear only once. Sequencing used PBMCs, obtained at follow-up. These receptors were collected from a male donor with early-stage non-small cell lung cancer.

This clonotype has more than one count but fewer than ten. This chain joins TRBV20-1 and TRBJ2-3; D possibly corresponds to TRBD1 (6 bases). CDR1 is DFQATT and CDR2 is SNEGSKA in the germline V gene (reference sequence). This CDR3 has 15 amino acids. Trimming shortened V by 4 bases and J by 0 bases, and 14 bases separated the two germline ends. The CDR3 reads CSATLWDTSTDTQYF. The CDR3 DNA reads as TGCAGTGCTACTCTGTGGGACACTAGCACAGATACGCAGTATTTT.

This clonotype was observed a handful of times. The chain carries TRBV7-2 and TRBJ1-4; no reliable D call. Trimming removed 1 base at V and 7 bases at J, with 13 bases between. This CDR3 spans 15 amino acids. In germline, CDR1 is SGHTA, CDR2 FQGNSA. CDR3: CASSLVGGSIEKLFF. Written as DNA, the CDR3 is TGTGCCAGCAGCTTAGTGGGCGGTAGTATTGAAAAACTGTTTTTT.

This clonotype was recorded at least ten times. This sequence joins TRBV28 and TRBJ2-2; 7 nucleotides match TRBD1. The trim removed 4 bases at V and 0 bases at J, leaving 5 bases unmatched. This CDR3 comprises 16 residues. The V gene's germline CDR1 is MDHEN and CDR2 SYDVKM. The CDR3 spells CASSYDRATNTGELFF. CDR3 in DNA: TGTGCCAGCAGTTATGACAGGGCGACGAACACCGGGGAGCTGTTTTTT.

The chain has TRBV20-1 and TRBJ1-3; the D gene is possibly TRBD1 (6 bases). V was pared by 0 bases and J by 2 bases, with 8 bases between. This CDR3 region has 14 residues. Germline V gene data show CDR1 as DFQATT and CDR2 as SNEGSKA (reference sequence). As DNA, the CDR3 is TGCAGTGCTAGAGATACAGGGACTGGAAACACCATATATTTT. Its protein product is CSARDTGTGNTIYF.

This clonotype was recorded a few times. The rearrangement uses TRBV5-4 and TRBJ2-3; D ambiguous. The CDR3 loop spans 13 amino acids. CDR1 and CDR2 (germline): SGHNT, YYREEE (reference sequence). The germline V and J ends were trimmed by 0 bases and 4 bases, with 6 bases remaining between them. This CDR3 is CASSLGPPDTQYF. DNA of the CDR3: TGTGCCAGCAGCTTGGGGCCCCCAGATACGCAGTATTTT.

This clonotype is classed as medium-sized (0.01 to 0.1%). The chain is built from TRBV5-1 and TRBJ1-6; D is uncertain. The CDR3 extends over 13 amino acids. The germline V and J ends were trimmed by 0 bases and 9 bases, with 7 bases remaining between them. Germline V CDR1 and CDR2: SGHRS, YFSETQ. Here the CDR3 reads CASSLAVTSPLHF. The CDR3 nucleotides read TGCGCCAGCAGCTTGGCGGTGACTTCACCCCTCCACTTT. Supplemented by reference TRBV5-1 and TRBJ1-6, the full variable domain reads KAGVTQTPRYLIKTRGQQVTLSCSPISGHRSVSWYQQTPGQGLQFLFEYFSETQRNKGNFPGRFSGRQFSNSRSEMNVSTLELGDSALYLCASSLAVTSPLHFGNGTRLTVT.

J is TRBJ2-7 and V is TRBV28; TRBD1 aligns across 7 bases. CDR1 is MDHEN and CDR2 is SYDVKM in the germline V gene. The V and J ends lost 3 bases and 7 bases, in that order; junction bases with no gene match: 6. The CDR3 is made up of 13 amino acids. The CDR3, as DNA: TGTGCCAGCAGTTTCCGACAGGGCGGGGAGCAGTACTTC. Translating it yields CASSFRQGGEQYF.

The chain carries TRBV7-9 and TRBJ1-4, with TRBD1 identical over 7 bases. V shed 5 bases, J shed 5 bases, and the junction held 5 bases outside the gene matches. The CDR3 has 14 residues. Germline CDR1 and CDR2: SEHNR and FQNEAQ (reference sequence). DNA of the CDR3: TGTGCCAGCAGCAAAGACAGGGCAAATGAAAAACTGTTTTTT. The encoded protein is CASSKDRANEKLFF.

This clonotype was seen at least ten times. The chain links TRBV7-9 to TRBJ1-5; D gene unclear. Trimming left V 3 bases short and J 5 bases short, with 8 bases between. Germline lookup yields CDR1 SEHNR and CDR2 FQNEAQ (reference sequence). The CDR3 has 13 amino acids. CDR3 region: CASSLSGDQPQHF. CDR3 DNA: TGTGCCAGCAGCTTGAGCGGTGATCAGCCCCAGCATTTT.

This clonotype was counted ten times or more. The chain employs TRBV4-2 and TRBJ2-7, with 8 nucleotides matching TRBD2. This CDR3 has 14 residues. The junction had 2 bases not matched to a gene; V was cut back by 2 bases and J by 2 bases. CDR1 is LGHNA, CDR2 YNFKEQ, per germline. CDR3 in amino acids: CASSQTSGTYEQYF. The CDR3 DNA reads TGTGCCAGCAGCCAAACTAGCGGAACCTACGAGCAGTACTTC.

This chain links TRBV15 with TRBJ2-1; 9 nucleotides align to TRBD2. In germline, CDR1 is LNHNV, CDR2 YYDKDF (reference sequence). Trimming at V came to 0 bases and at J to 3 bases, leaving 6 bases not matched to a gene. The CDR3 sequence is 17 residues long. This CDR3 is CATSRDQVAGVYNEQFF. CDR3 DNA: TGTGCCACCAGCAGAGACCAGGTAGCGGGGGTCTACAATGAGCAGTTCTTC.

V gene TRBV24-1 combines with J gene TRBJ1-5; tentative D call: TRBD1 (6 bases). CDR3 length: 16 amino acids. Trimming took off 2 bases at V and 0 bases at J, with 10 bases between the two ends. Germline CDR1 reads KGHDR; CDR2 reads SFDVKD. Here the CDR3 DNA reads TGTGCCACCAGTGATTCTCGGACAGTTAGCAATCAGCCCCAGCATTTT. Amino acid sequence: CATSDSRTVSNQPQHF.

Written as DNA, the CDR3 is TGCAGTGCTAGAGAGGACGAGACAGGAGATACGCAGTATTTT. This sequence encodes CSAREDETGDTQYF. The chain is built from TRBV20-1 and TRBJ2-3, with D possibly being TRBD1 (6 bases). The CDR3 runs to 14 residues. Germline V gives CDR1 DFQATT, CDR2 SNEGSKA (reference sequence). Trimming removed 0 bases from V and 5 bases from J, with 12 bases in between.

This clonotype was counted at least ten times. The chain is built from TRBV27 and TRBJ1-2; 7 bases are shared with TRBD1. Per germline, CDR1 MNHEY and CDR2 SMNVEV (reference sequence). V lost 3 bases to trimming and J lost 10 bases; unmatched junction nucleotides: 8. The CDR3 is 13 residues long. The CDR3 protein is CASSFRDRGVYTF. The CDR3 nucleotides are TGTGCCAGCAGTTTTCGGGACAGAGGTGTCTACACCTTC.

The table lists this clonotype with many counts. The CDR3 sequence: CASSLTTATFSNQPQHF. DNA of the CDR3: TGTGCCAGCAGTCTCACCACGGCGACCTTCTCCAATCAGCCCCAGCATTTT. V and J are TRBV28 and TRBJ1-5, with D unresolved. Germline assignment: CDR1 MDHEN and CDR2 SYDVKM. The CDR3 extends over 17 amino acids. V dropped 5 bases and J dropped 3 bases, with 20 bases sitting between them.

The V and J genes are TRBV11-2 and TRBJ1-6, with 10 bases aligning to TRBD1. V lost 1 base, J lost 7 bases, and 4 bases stayed unmatched. The CDR3 is made up of 16 amino acids. Germline V gene lookup returns CDR1 SGHAT and CDR2 FQNNGV. The chain's CDR3 is CASSLVDRGGNSPLHF. CDR3 in DNA: TGTGCCAGCAGCTTAGTGGACAGGGGGGGGAATTCACCCCTCCACTTT.

This clonotype has at least ten counts. The chain links TRBV20-1 to TRBJ1-1; no definite D call. Germline loops: CDR1 DFQATT, CDR2 SNEGSKA (reference sequence). Trimming removed 4 bases at V and 5 bases at J, with 17 bases between. CDR3 length equals 14 residues. CDR3 DNA sequence: TGCAGTGCTACGCCGCGTGTGGTATCAACTGAAGCTTTCTTT. This gives the protein CSATPRVVSTEAFF.

This clonotype came up a few times. CDR3: CATSRARTSGLDTQYF. CDR3 sequence (DNA): TGTGCCACCAGCAGAGCTAGGACTAGCGGGCTGGATACGCAGTATTTT. The V gene is TRBV15, the J gene TRBJ2-3, with 11 bases matching TRBD2. CDR3 length: 16 residues. Germline V lookup: CDR1 LNHNV, CDR2 YYDKDF (reference sequence). V was clipped by 1 base and J by 6 bases; unmatched bases: 6.

The table lists this clonotype with a few counts. The chain is built from TRBV10-3 and TRBJ1-1, with D perhaps TRBD1 (6 bases). Looked up from germline, CDR1 is ENHRY and CDR2 is SYGVKD. Trimming removed 8 bases at V and 3 bases at J, with 7 bases between. This CDR3 is built from 11 residues. CDR3 sequence (DNA): TGTGCCATCCAGGGGCACACTGAAGCTTTCTTT. It specifies CAIQGHTEAFF.

The chain employs TRBV3-1 and TRBJ2-1, with a weak D call TRBD2 (5 bases). This CDR3 spans 12 amino acids. Trimming shortened V by 4 bases and J by 4 bases, and 5 bases separated the two germline ends. Germline-derived CDR1 and CDR2 are LGHDT and YNNKEL (reference sequence). Written as DNA, the CDR3 is TGTGCCAGCAGCCCGGGGTACAATGAGCAGTTCTTC. Protein product: CASSPGYNEQFF.

The chain uses TRBV25-1 and TRBJ1-2; 8 bases fit TRBD1. This CDR3 spans 15 amino acids. V lost 4 bases to trimming and J lost 3 bases; unmatched junction nucleotides: 7. Germline V CDR1 and CDR2: MGHDK, SYGVNS. In DNA, the CDR3 is TGTGCCAGCAGTGGGACAGGGTGGTCGGACTATGGCTACACCTTC. It encodes CASSGTGWSDYGYTF.

The chain recombines TRBV19 with TRBJ2-2, with unresolved D. The V end was cut by 5 bases, the J end by 0 bases, with 7 bases between. The CDR3 contains 14 residues. Germline CDR1 is LNHDA and CDR2 is SQIVND (reference sequence). CDR3 residues: CASSQASNTGELFF. Here the CDR3 DNA reads TGTGCCAGTAGTCAGGCCTCGAACACCGGGGAGCTGTTTTTT.

Many counts were recorded for this clonotype. A junction end diverges from the germline sequence, so it may reflect a read error. CDR3: CASSSIGGTSGGKSF. The CDR3 coding sequence is TGTGCCAGCAGCTCAATAGGCGGGACTAGCGGGGGTAAGAGCTTC. The chain has TRBV7-2 and TRBJ2-7, with 14 bases that match TRBD2. Germline V gives CDR1 SGHTA, CDR2 FQGNSA. This CDR3 contains 15 residues.

The genes are TRBV7-2 and TRBJ2-1; a possible D gene is TRBD2 (6 bases). V lost 3 bases and J lost 6, with 15 bases in between. The CDR3 covers 15 residues. CDR1 and CDR2 from the germline V gene are SGHTA and FQGNSA. CDR3: CASSLSLGGFNEQFF. The CDR3 DNA sequence: TGTGCCAGCAGCTTGTCCCTTGGGGGGTTCAATGAGCAGTTCTTC.

The chain recombines TRBV21-1 with TRBJ2-7; whether TRBD2, the table's D call, matches the DNA was not checked. TRBV21-1 is termed a pseudogene. The CDR3 is made up of 15 amino acids. The CDR3 DNA reads as TGTGCCAGCAGCTCTAGTCCCCTCTATGACCACGAGCAGTACTTC. Translating gives CASSSSPLYDHEQYF.

The chain combines TRBV3-1 with TRBJ1-3; D might be TRBD1 (5 bases). This CDR3 has 18 residues. The ends were cut back, 0 bases at V and 0 bases at J, with 15 bases in the middle. Germline values: CDR1 LGHDT, CDR2 YNNKEL (reference sequence). CDR3 sequence: CASSQDPPGTASGNTIYF. The CDR3 DNA sequence: TGTGCCAGCAGCCAAGATCCCCCAGGGACTGCCTCTGGAAACACCATATATTTT.

This clonotype was seen a handful of times. The chain links TRBV4-1 to TRBJ2-3; 15 nucleotides agree with TRBD2. Unmatched junction bases numbered 6, after V lost 0 bases and J lost 5 bases. Germline V gene lookup returns CDR1 MGHRA and CDR2 YSYEKL. The CDR3 spans 18 residues. Written as DNA, the CDR3 is TGCGCCAGCAGCCAAGATAGAGGACTAGCGGGGGGGATAGATACGCAGTATTTT. This encodes CASSQDRGLAGGIDTQYF.